This T cell receptor (beta chain) was retrieved from a study of beta chain features in type 1 diabetes. Remarks on this clone: Its antigen is unknown.

Germline V lookup: CDR1 MGHRA, CDR2 YSYEKL. The CDR3 has 14 residues. V dropped 2 bases and J dropped 7; count of bases not matched to a gene: 7. General study points: Among all four CD4+ subsets, Type 1 diabetes patients had TCRB CDR3s that were moderately but significantly shorter.

The study reverse transcribed the entire isolated RNA, so it sequenced expressed TCRB transcripts. Profiling relied on immunoSEQ multiplex PCR, and the TCRdb table lists in-frame clones only, not all of them. The table records fewer than 350,000 clones, approximately 15% of them present only once. The genes are TRBV4-1 and TRBJ1-2; TRBD1 matches at 7 bases. This receptor was obtained from a young man with type 1 diabetes. The sample was naive CD4+ T cells from blood. CDR3 DNA sequence: TGCGCCAGCAGCCAACCGGGACAGAGGGGTGGCTACACCTTC. Residues: CASSQPGQRGGYTF.